The T cell receptor (beta chain) under discussion was sequenced for a study of cytomegalovirus exposure and HLA in healthy donors. Study-wide results and caveats: The classifier, whose performance was assessed in both the original and validation cohorts, reportedly diagnosed cytomegalovirus status with high specificity and sensitivity.

The assay was immunoSEQ multiplex PCR, and TCRdb's table has in-frame clones only and misses some. The table has 100,000 to 130,000 clones, about 85% seen once. Looked up from germline, CDR1 is KGHSH and CDR2 is LQKENI. The CDR3 contains 14 residues. The V segment lost 4 bases and the J segment 5 bases; nucleotides outside the gene matches: 2. About this clone itself: Its antigen remains unidentified.

Sample: PBMCs. J is TRBJ1-5 and V is TRBV18; TRBD1 matches at 10 bases. The origin of this receptor is a woman aged 18-29 years in good health and CMV-seronegative. CDR3 residues: CASSLGTGDQPQHF. The CDR3 nucleotides read TGTGCCAGCTCACTCGGGACAGGGGATCAGCCCCAGCATTTT. Drawing the rest from reference TRBV18 and TRBJ1-5, the complete variable domain is NAGVMQNPRHLVRRRGQEARLRCSPMKGHSHVYWYRQLPEEGLKFMVYLQKENIIDESGMPKERFSAEFPKEGPSILRIQQVVRGDSAAYFCASSLGTGDQPQHFGDGTRLSIL.